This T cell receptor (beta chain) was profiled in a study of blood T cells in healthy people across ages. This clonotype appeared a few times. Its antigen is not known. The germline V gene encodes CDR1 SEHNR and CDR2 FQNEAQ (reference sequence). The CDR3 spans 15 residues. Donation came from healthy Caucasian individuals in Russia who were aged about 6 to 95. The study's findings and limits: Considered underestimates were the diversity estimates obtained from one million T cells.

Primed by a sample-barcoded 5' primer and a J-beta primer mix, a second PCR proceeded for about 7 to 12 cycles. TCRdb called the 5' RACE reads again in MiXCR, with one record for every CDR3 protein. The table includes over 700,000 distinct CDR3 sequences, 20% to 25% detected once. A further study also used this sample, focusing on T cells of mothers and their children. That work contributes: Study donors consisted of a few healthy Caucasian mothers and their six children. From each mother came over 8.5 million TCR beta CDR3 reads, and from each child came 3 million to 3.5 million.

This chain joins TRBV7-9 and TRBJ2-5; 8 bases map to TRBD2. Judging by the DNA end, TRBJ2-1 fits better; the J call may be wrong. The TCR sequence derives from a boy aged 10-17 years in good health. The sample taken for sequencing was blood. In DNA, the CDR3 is TGTGCCAGCAGCTTAGACGGGGGGGCCCTGGATGAGCAGTTCTTC. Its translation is CASSLDGGALDEQFF.